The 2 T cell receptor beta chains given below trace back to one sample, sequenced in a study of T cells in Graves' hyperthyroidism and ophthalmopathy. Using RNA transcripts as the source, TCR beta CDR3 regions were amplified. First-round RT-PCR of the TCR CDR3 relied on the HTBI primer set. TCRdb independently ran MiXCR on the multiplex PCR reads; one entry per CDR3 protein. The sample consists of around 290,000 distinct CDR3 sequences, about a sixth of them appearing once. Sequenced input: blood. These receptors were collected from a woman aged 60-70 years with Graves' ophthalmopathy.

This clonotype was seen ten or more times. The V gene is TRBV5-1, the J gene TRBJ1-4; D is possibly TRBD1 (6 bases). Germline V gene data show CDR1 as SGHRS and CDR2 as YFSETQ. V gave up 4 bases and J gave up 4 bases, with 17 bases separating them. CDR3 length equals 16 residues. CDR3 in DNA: TGCGCCAGCAGCACGGGACCACAGGGAAATAATGAAAAACTGTTTTTT. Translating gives CASSTGPQGNNEKLFF.

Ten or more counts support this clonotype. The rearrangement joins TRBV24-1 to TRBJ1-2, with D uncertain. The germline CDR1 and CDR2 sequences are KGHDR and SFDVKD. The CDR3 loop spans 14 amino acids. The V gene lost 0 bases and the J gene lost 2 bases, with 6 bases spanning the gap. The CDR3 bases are TGTGCCACCAGTGATTTGAACAGAAACTATGGCTACACCTTC. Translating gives CATSDLNRNYGYTF.